This T cell receptor (beta chain) was retrieved from a study of human T cells and chemical hapten exposure. Regarding the study as a whole: Donor immune responses may differ from healthy people's, since all donors had alopecia.

This clonotype was recorded at least ten times. Its matching antigen is unknown. Documented time point: patch test 2, 6 weeks after DPC sensitization. The treatment denotes: therapeutic diphenylcyclopropenone sensitization with weekly scalp DPC. Each patch-test visit's blood sample preceded patch application. Separate cDNA molecules received unique molecular identifiers, which the library attached to them. MiXCR, applied by TCRdb to the RACE reads, yields one record per CDR3 protein. The sample yields 89,000 or so distinct CDR3 sequences, 6.5% to 8.5% seen once. CDR3 size: 14 residues. V was shortened by 5 bases and J by 4 bases, with 14 bases between the two germline ends.

The TCR comes from a young woman with alopecia areata. Some clones in this sample may be carry-over from other donors' samples. The rearrangement uses TRBV12-3 or TRBV12-4 and TRBJ1-2, with a possible D match to TRBD1 (6 bases). The sample was whole blood, taken in connection with sensitization to the hapten diphenylcyclopropenone (DPC). CDR3: CASSLTGAIYGYTF. The DNA of the CDR3 is TGTGCCAGCAGTCTGACAGGCGCTATCTATGGCTACACCTTC.